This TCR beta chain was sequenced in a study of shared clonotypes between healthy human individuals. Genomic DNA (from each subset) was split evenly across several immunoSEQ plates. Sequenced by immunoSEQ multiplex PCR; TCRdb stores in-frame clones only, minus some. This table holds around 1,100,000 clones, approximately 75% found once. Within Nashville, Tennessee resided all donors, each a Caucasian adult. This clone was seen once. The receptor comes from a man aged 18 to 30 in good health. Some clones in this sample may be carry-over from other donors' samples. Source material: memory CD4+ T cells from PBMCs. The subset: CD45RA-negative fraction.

The CDR3 protein is CASIDRGLWGTEAFF. The CDR3 DNA is TGTGCCAGCATTGACAGGGGGCTATGGGGGACTGAAGCTTTCTTT. V is TRBV6-1 and J is TRBJ1-1; 10 bases fit TRBD1. The germline gives CDR1 MNHNS, CDR2 SASEGT. The CDR3 loop spans 15 amino acids. Trimming removed 7 bases from V and 5 bases from J; junction bases left unmatched: 10.